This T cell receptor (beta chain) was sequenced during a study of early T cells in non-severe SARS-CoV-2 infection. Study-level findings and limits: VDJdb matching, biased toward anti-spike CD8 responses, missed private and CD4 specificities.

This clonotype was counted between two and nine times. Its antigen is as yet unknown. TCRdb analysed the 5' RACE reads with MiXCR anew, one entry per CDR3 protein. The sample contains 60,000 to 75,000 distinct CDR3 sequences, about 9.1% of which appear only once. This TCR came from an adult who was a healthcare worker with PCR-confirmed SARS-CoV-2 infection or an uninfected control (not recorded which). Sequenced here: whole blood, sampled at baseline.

CDR3: CASSPGPYNEQFF. The CDR3 coding sequence is TGTGCCAGCAGCCCCGGCCCTTACAATGAGCAGTTCTTC. The chain carries TRBV11-2 and TRBJ2-1; D gene uncertain. Trimming shortened V by 5 bases and J by 4 bases, and 9 bases separated the two germline ends. The CDR3 runs to 13 residues. Germline lookup yields CDR1 SGHAT and CDR2 FQNNGV. Full variable domain (rest looked up from reference TRBV11-2 and TRBJ2-1): EAGVAQSPRYKIIEKRQSVAFWCNPISGHATLYWYQQILGQGPKLLIQFQNNGVVDDSQLPKDRFSAERLKGVDSTLKIQPAKLEDSAVYLCASSPGPYNEQFFGPGTRLTVL.